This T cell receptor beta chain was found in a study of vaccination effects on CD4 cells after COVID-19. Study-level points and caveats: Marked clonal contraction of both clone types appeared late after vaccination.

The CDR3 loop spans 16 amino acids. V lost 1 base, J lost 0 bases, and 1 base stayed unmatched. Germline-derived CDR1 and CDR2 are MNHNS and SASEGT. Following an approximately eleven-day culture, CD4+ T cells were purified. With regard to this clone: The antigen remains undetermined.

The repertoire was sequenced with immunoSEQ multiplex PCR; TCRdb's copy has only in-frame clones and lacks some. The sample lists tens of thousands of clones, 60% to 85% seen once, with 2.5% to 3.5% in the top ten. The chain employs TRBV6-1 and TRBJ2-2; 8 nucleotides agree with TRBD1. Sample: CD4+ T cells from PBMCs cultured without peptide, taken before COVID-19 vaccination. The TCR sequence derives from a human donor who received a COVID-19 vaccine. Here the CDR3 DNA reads TGTGCCAGCAGTGAAGGGACAGGGACGAACACCGGGGAGCTGTTTTTT. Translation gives CASSEGTGTNTGELFF.